These T cell receptor beta chains were read from a single sample in a study of brain metastases from non-small cell lung cancer. Here immunoSEQ multiplex PCR was the method, and the copy in TCRdb shows in-frame clones only, minus some. The sample holds more than 600 clones; 92% are singletons and the top ten take 4% to 4.5%. Material: tissue from a brain metastasis. The receptor set was obtained from a donor older than 35 with non-small cell lung cancer. The conserved cysteine and the conserved F or W are not part of the CDR3 here. The order of the fields is CDR3 protein, D gene, J gene, V gene. The D gene is left open where the match is weak.

CDR3aa: ASSARVGETQY
d_gene: -
j_gene: TRBJ2-5
v_gene: TRBV10-1

CDR3aa: ASQFDRDSPYGYT
d_gene: TRBD1
j_gene: TRBJ1-2
v_gene: TRBV6-4

CDR3aa: ASSPNPGAGGFADTQY
d_gene: TRBD2
j_gene: TRBJ2-3
v_gene: TRBV28

CDR3aa: ASSLASGPGETQY
d_gene: -
j_gene: TRBJ2-5
v_gene: TRBV7-2

CDR3aa: ASSLVGQGTQPQH
d_gene: -
j_gene: TRBJ1-5
v_gene: TRBV7-2

CDR3aa: ASSQPGTRVTEAF
d_gene: -
j_gene: TRBJ1-1
v_gene: TRBV14

CDR3aa: ASSRGNTEAF
d_gene: -
j_gene: TRBJ1-1
v_gene: TRBV6-5

CDR3aa: ASGDSWEQF
d_gene: TRBD1
j_gene: TRBJ2-1
v_gene: TRBV2

CDR3aa: DSSPTPSDGEKLF
d_gene: -
j_gene: TRBJ1-4
v_gene: TRBV2

CDR3aa: ASSLEGDLDSPLH
d_gene: -
j_gene: TRBJ1-6
v_gene: TRBV5-1

CDR3aa: ASSLSRQGGYEQY
d_gene: TRBD1
j_gene: TRBJ2-7
v_gene: TRBV27

CDR3aa: ASSFVQGQSAPLH
d_gene: TRBD1
j_gene: TRBJ1-6
v_gene: TRBV28

CDR3aa: ASNTGTGGGQPQH
d_gene: TRBD1
j_gene: TRBJ1-5
v_gene: TRBV19

CDR3aa: ASSSGQRAEGNQPQH
d_gene: TRBD1
j_gene: TRBJ1-5
v_gene: TRBV27

CDR3aa: ASSYGTSIQETQY
d_gene: -
j_gene: TRBJ2-5
v_gene: TRBV7-9

CDR3aa: ASTSGTNEQF
d_gene: -
j_gene: TRBJ2-1
v_gene: TRBV6-5

CDR3aa: ASSSKAGRDEQF
d_gene: -
j_gene: TRBJ2-1
v_gene: TRBV7-2

CDR3aa: ASSPQQTLSGNTIY
d_gene: -
j_gene: TRBJ1-3
v_gene: TRBV18

CDR3aa: ASSPQLARSTDTQY
d_gene: TRBD2
j_gene: TRBJ2-3
v_gene: TRBV18

CDR3aa: ATSGGQTIYNEQF
d_gene: -
j_gene: TRBJ2-1
v_gene: TRBV24-1

CDR3aa: ASSLKGGATDTQY
d_gene: -
j_gene: TRBJ2-3
v_gene: TRBV5-1

CDR3aa: ASSPGWYNEQF
d_gene: -
j_gene: TRBJ2-1
v_gene: TRBV7-3

CDR3aa: ASSRSAGEQF
d_gene: -
j_gene: TRBJ2-1
v_gene: TRBV7-2